These 23 T cell receptor beta chains originate from one sample sequenced in a study of T cells in Graves' hyperthyroidism and ophthalmopathy. Regions amplified from RNA transcripts were the TCR beta CDR3 regions. The HTBI primer set was used in a first-round RT-PCR of the TCR CDR3. TCRdb independently ran MiXCR on the multiplex PCR reads; one entry per CDR3 protein. This sample yields roughly 420,000 distinct CDR3 sequences, of which approximately 14% are seen a single time; roughly 15% belongs to the top ten. The source material was blood. The receptors derive from a woman aged 18-29 years with Graves' hyperthyroidism.

Ten or more counts support this clonotype. The rearrangement joins TRBV13 to TRBJ2-7; weak D call: TRBD2 (6 bases). The germline V and J ends were trimmed by 2 bases and 5 bases, with 13 bases remaining between them. This CDR3 has 14 residues. Germline V gene lookup returns CDR1 PRHDT and CDR2 FYEKMQ (reference sequence). CDR3 in DNA: TGTGCCAGCAGCTTATGGGGGGATATGGACGAGCAGTACTTC. Its translation: CASSLWGDMDEQYF. Complete variable domain (other parts from reference TRBV13 and TRBJ2-7): AAGVIQSPRHLIKEKRETATLKCYPIPRHDTVYWYQQGPGQDPQFLISFYEKMQSDKGSIPDRFSAQQFSDYHSELNMSSLELGDSALYFCASSLWGDMDEQYFGPGTRLTVT.

The J gene is TRBJ2-5, the V gene TRBV29-1, with 12 bases identical to TRBD2. The CDR3 has 16 amino acids. The germline V gene has CDR1 SQVTM and CDR2 ANQGSEA. Trimming took 1 base from V and 0 from J; bases not matched to a gene: 3. CDR3 protein: CSVEGLAGGNQETQYF. The CDR3 region has the DNA TGCAGCGTTGAAGGTCTAGCGGGAGGGAACCAAGAGACCCAGTACTTC. Complete variable domain (other parts from reference TRBV29-1 and TRBJ2-5): SAVISQKPSRDICQRGTSLTIQCQVDSQVTMMFWYRQQPGQSLTLIATANQGSEATYESGFVIDKFPISRPNLTFSTLTVSNMSPEDSSIYLCSVEGLAGGNQETQYFGPGTRLLVL.

The chain is built from TRBV24-1 and TRBJ1-2; D remains unclear. In germline, CDR1 is KGHDR, CDR2 SFDVKD. This CDR3 spans 14 amino acids. The ends were cut back, 4 bases at V and 2 bases at J, with 10 bases in the middle. The CDR3 nucleotides read TGTGCCACCAGTGACCCCGGACGGAACTATGGCTACACCTTC. Translated: CATSDPGRNYGYTF.

The rearrangement links TRBV7-2 to TRBJ2-3, with 10 bases matching TRBD1. Germline V gives CDR1 SGHTA, CDR2 FQGNSA. With 5 bases clipped from V and 14 bases from J, the junction kept 16 bases outside the gene matches. The CDR3 contains 15 residues. CDR3 in DNA: TGTGCCAGCAGCCCTAGTCCCGGGACAGGGGCCGATCCGTATTTT. Residues: CASSPSPGTGADPYF.

The rearrangement joins TRBV10-3 to TRBJ2-1; D gene uncertain. Germline loops: CDR1 ENHRY, CDR2 SYGVKD. This CDR3 is 11 amino acids long. Trimming shortened V by 4 bases and J by 8 bases, and 6 bases separated the two germline ends. CDR3 coding DNA: TGTGCCATCAGTGCGCTGGATGAGCAGTTCTTC. Translation gives CAISALDEQFF.

V and J are TRBV11-2 and TRBJ2-7; D remains ambiguous. The germline gives CDR1 SGHAT, CDR2 FQNNGV. Trimming removed 5 bases from V and 5 bases from J, with 13 bases in between. This CDR3 comprises 13 residues. CDR3 protein: CASSRITSHEQYF. The CDR3 nucleotides read TGTGCCAGCAGCCGTATTACAAGCCACGAGCAGTACTTC.

This clonotype was counted at least ten times. J is TRBJ1-2 and V is TRBV7-9; no reliable D call. Germline V gene data show CDR1 as SEHNR and CDR2 as FQNEAQ (reference sequence). Trimming shortened V by 3 bases and J by 8 bases, and 13 bases separated the two germline ends. The CDR3 runs 13 residues. CDR3 in DNA: TGTGCCAGCAGCTTGGTGGCCGGGGAAGGCTACACCTTC. Protein sequence: CASSLVAGEGYTF.

In its sample, this clonotype was seen many times. The chain uses TRBV5-1 and TRBJ2-7; 15 bases align to TRBD2. The CDR3 totals 18 residues. V shed 3 bases, J shed 0 bases, and the junction held 7 bases outside the gene matches. Germline V gives CDR1 SGHRS, CDR2 YFSETQ. The chain's CDR3 is CASSSGLAGGPSSYEQYF. DNA of the CDR3: TGCGCCAGCAGCTCGGGACTAGCGGGAGGCCCGAGCTCCTACGAGCAGTACTTC.

This clonotype was recorded at least ten times. The chain carries TRBV28 and TRBJ1-5; D uncertain. Germline CDR1 MDHEN, CDR2 SYDVKM. This CDR3 is 15 amino acids long. Trimming took off 5 bases at V and 6 bases at J, with 17 bases between the two ends. The CDR3 loop is CASSAQTWYFQPQHF. The CDR3 region has the DNA TGTGCCAGCAGTGCCCAGACGTGGTACTTTCAGCCCCAGCATTTT.

The table lists this clonotype with a few counts. A junction boundary mismatches the germline segment, possibly from a read error. This CDR3 is CSGGLAELSSYDEQFF. The CDR3, as DNA: TGCAGTGGTGGACTAGCGGAGTTGAGCTCCTACGATGAGCAGTTCTTC. The chain recombines TRBV20-1 with TRBJ2-1; TRBD2 matches at 10 bases. CDR3 length equals 16 residues. CDR1 is DFQATT, CDR2 SNEGSKA, per germline (reference sequence).

This clonotype was counted ten times or more. The chain is built from TRBV28 and TRBJ2-5; D might be TRBD1 (6 bases). The V gene lost 6 bases and the J gene lost 2 bases, with 10 bases spanning the gap. The CDR3 runs 13 residues. CDR1 is MDHEN and CDR2 is SYDVKM in the germline V gene. The CDR3 nucleotides read TGTGCCAGCAGCGGACAGCCTCAAGAGACCCAGTACTTC. Amino acid sequence: CASSGQPQETQYF.

The gene calls are TRBV28 and TRBJ1-5; a possible D gene is TRBD1 (6 bases). V lost 5 bases and J 3 bases, leaving 11 bases between the germline ends. The CDR3 contains 14 residues. Germline V gene sequence: CDR1 MDHEN, CDR2 SYDVKM. The CDR3 region has the DNA TGTGCCAGCAGTAAGGGGGAAGTCAATCAGCCCCAGCATTTT. Protein sequence: CASSKGEVNQPQHF.

This clonotype has at least ten counts. The rearrangement uses TRBV6-2 or TRBV6-3 and TRBJ1-1; 9 bases align to TRBD1. V was clipped by 6 bases and J by 6 bases; unmatched bases: 5. CDR3 length: 13 residues. Germline V gene lookup returns CDR1 MNHEY and CDR2 SVGEGT. The CDR3 is CASRKDRGSEAFF. The CDR3 DNA reads TGTGCCAGCAGGAAGGACAGGGGCTCTGAAGCTTTCTTT.

V and J are TRBV5-5 and TRBJ2-4; D not resolved. V was pared by 0 bases and J by 0 bases, with 19 bases between. The CDR3 totals 19 residues. In germline, CDR1 is SGHKS, CDR2 YYEKEE (reference sequence). This CDR3 is CASSLGWPESLGAKNIQYF. For the CDR3, the DNA is TGTGCCAGCAGCTTGGGCTGGCCCGAGAGTCTTGGAGCCAAAAACATTCAGTACTTC.

V gene TRBV29-1 combines with J gene TRBJ2-7; tentative D call: TRBD1 (6 bases). CDR3 size: 16 residues. V shed 6 bases and J shed 2 bases, with 23 bases lying between them. Per germline, CDR1 SQVTM and CDR2 ANQGSEA. CDR3 amino acids: CSVTLPIWDTPYEQYF. CDR3 nucleotide sequence: TGCAGCGTGACCCTTCCTATATGGGACACACCCTACGAGCAGTACTTC.

This CDR3 is CASSETSGSNEQFF. CDR3 sequence (DNA): TGTGCCAGCAGTGAGACTAGCGGGAGCAATGAGCAGTTCTTC. The V and J genes are TRBV2 and TRBJ2-1; 12 positions agree with TRBD2. CDR1 and CDR2 (germline): SNHLY, FYNNEI. The V and J ends lost 3 bases and 6 bases, in that order; junction bases with no gene match: 0. The CDR3 runs to 14 residues.

The V and J genes are TRBV20-1 and TRBJ1-1; 9 nucleotides line up with TRBD1. Trimming removed 6 bases from V and 2 bases from J; junction bases left unmatched: 10. The CDR3 has 15 residues. In germline, CDR1 is DFQATT, CDR2 SNEGSKA (reference sequence). CDR3 amino acids: CSAAGTGTYNTEAFF. The CDR3 DNA sequence: TGCAGTGCGGCCGGGACAGGGACTTACAACACTGAAGCTTTCTTT.

The sample holds many counts of this clonotype. V usage is TRBV7-6 and J usage is TRBJ2-2; 8 bases fit TRBD2. V gave up 0 bases and J gave up 6 bases; unmatched junction bases: 0. This CDR3 region has 14 residues. Looked up from germline, CDR1 is SGHVS and CDR2 is FNYEAQ. CDR3 sequence (DNA): TGTGCCAGCAGCTTAGCCGGGAGGGCCGGGGAGCTGTTTTTT. Its translation is CASSLAGRAGELFF.

The count of this clonotype is one. The chain links TRBV15 to TRBJ2-7; D unresolved. The V gene's germline CDR1 is LNHNV and CDR2 YYDKDF (reference sequence). The CDR3 has 17 amino acids. The V end lost 0 bases, the J end lost 4 bases, and 19 bases lay between the germline ends. CDR3 in DNA: TGTGCCACCAGCAGAGATTTGGGGTTCCCTACTAAATACGAGCAGTACTTC. This codes for CATSRDLGFPTKYEQYF. Combining the CDR3 with reference TRBV15 and TRBJ2-7 gives the whole variable domain DAMVIQNPRYQVTQFGKPVTLSCSQTLNHNVMYWYQQKSSQAPKLLFHYYDKDFNNEADTPDNFQSRRPNTSFCFLDIRSPGLGDTAMYLCATSRDLGFPTKYEQYFGPGTRLTVT.

At least ten counts were recorded for this clonotype. The rearrangement joins TRBV27 to TRBJ1-1; D unclear. Germline-derived CDR1 and CDR2 are MNHEY and SMNVEV (reference sequence). V dropped 5 bases and J dropped 2 bases, with 9 bases sitting between them. CDR3 length: 13 residues. CDR3 in DNA: TGTGCCAGCAGTGTCCGGGCCAACACTGAAGCTTTCTTT. Translation: CASSVRANTEAFF.

The genes are TRBV14 and TRBJ1-2; D unresolved. Trimming took 1 base from V and 5 from J, leaving 8 bases between them. From germline, CDR1 is SGHDN and CDR2 FVKESK. The length of the CDR3 is 13 residues. Here the CDR3 DNA reads TGTGCCAGCAGCCAAGTGCCCCTTTATGGCTACACCTTC. Translation: CASSQVPLYGYTF.

This clonotype was seen many times. The chain links TRBV28 to TRBJ1-4; D is possibly TRBD1 (5 bases). CDR1 and CDR2 (germline): MDHEN, SYDVKM. The length of the CDR3 is 14 residues. Trimming took off 6 bases at V and 4 bases at J, with 12 bases between the two ends. The CDR3 DNA reads as TGTGCCAGCAGCCACAGGTTCCATAATGAAAAACTGTTTTTT. Its protein is CASSHRFHNEKLFF.

This clonotype was seen repeatedly, ten times or more. The chain couples TRBV9 to TRBJ1-1; a possible D gene is TRBD1 (6 bases). Germline assignment: CDR1 SGDLS and CDR2 YYNGEE. This CDR3 comprises 12 residues. V was shortened by 0 bases and J by 7 bases, with 7 bases between the two germline ends. The CDR3 is CASSVETGEAFF. The CDR3 region has the DNA TGTGCCAGCAGCGTAGAGACAGGTGAAGCTTTCTTT.